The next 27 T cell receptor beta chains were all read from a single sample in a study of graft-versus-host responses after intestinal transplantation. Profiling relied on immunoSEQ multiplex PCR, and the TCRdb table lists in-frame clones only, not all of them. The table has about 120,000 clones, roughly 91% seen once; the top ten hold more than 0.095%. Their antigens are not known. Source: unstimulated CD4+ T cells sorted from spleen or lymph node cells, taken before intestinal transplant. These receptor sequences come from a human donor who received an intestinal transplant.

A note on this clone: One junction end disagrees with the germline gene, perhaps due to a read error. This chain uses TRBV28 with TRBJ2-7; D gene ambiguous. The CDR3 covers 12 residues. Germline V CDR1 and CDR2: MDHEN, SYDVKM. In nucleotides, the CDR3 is TGTGCCAGCAGTTTATTGTCCTACGAGCAGTGCTTC. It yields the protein CASSLLSYEQCF.

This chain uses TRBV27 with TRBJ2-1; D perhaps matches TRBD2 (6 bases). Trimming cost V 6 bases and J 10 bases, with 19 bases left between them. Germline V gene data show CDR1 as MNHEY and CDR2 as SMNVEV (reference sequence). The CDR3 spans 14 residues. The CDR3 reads CASRLPGGVVEQFF. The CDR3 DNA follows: TGTGCCAGCAGACTACCCGGAGGGGTCGTGGAGCAGTTCTTC.

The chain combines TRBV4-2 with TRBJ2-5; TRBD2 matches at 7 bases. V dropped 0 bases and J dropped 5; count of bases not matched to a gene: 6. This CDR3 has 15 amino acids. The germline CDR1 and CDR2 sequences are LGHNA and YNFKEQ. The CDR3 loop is CASSQDGSGEETQYF. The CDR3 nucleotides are TGTGCCAGCAGCCAAGATGGGAGCGGGGAGGAGACCCAGTACTTC.

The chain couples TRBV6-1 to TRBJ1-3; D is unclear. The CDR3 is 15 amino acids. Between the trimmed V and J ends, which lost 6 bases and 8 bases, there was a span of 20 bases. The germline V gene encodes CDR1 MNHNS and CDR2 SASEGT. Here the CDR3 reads CASSPLTGAAYTIYF. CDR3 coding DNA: TGTGCCAGCAGCCCTCTTACGGGTGCCGCGTACACCATATATTTT.

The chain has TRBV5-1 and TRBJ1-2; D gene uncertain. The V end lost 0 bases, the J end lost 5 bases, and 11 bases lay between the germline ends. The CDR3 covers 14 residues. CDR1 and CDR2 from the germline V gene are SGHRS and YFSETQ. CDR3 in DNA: TGCGCCAGCAGCTTGGGGGTAGGGAGTTATGGCTACACCTTC. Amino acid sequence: CASSLGVGSYGYTF.

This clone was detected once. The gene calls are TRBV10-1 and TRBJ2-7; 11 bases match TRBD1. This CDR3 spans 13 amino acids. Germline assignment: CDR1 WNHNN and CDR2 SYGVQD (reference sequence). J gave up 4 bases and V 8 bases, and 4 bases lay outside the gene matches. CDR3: CASRDRGKYEQYF. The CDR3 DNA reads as TGCGCCAGCCGGGACAGGGGGAAATACGAGCAGTACTTC.

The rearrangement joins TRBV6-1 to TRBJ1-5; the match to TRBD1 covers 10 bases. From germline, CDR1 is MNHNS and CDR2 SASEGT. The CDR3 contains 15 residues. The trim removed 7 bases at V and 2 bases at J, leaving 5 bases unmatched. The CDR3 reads CASTWDRGGNQPQHF. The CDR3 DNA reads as TGTGCCAGCACCTGGGACAGGGGAGGCAATCAGCCCCAGCATTTT.

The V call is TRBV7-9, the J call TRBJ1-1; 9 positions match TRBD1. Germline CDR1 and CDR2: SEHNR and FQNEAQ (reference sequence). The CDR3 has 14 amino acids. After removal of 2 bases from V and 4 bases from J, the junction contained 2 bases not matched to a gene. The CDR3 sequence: CASSLRQGGTEAFF. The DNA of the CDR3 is TGTGCCAGCAGCTTACGACAGGGGGGCACTGAAGCTTTCTTT.

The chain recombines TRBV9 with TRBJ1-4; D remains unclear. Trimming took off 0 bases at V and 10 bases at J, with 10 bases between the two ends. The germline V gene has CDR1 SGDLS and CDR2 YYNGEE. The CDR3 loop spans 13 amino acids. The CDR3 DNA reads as TGTGCCAGCAGCGTAGACCGGCCGGGAAAACTGTTTTTT. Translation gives CASSVDRPGKLFF.

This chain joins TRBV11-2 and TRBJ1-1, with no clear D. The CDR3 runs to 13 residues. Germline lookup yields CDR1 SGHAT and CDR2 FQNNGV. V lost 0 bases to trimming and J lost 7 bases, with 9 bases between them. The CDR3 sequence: CASSLEYRVEAFF. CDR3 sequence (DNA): TGTGCCAGCAGCTTAGAGTACCGGGTTGAAGCTTTCTTT.

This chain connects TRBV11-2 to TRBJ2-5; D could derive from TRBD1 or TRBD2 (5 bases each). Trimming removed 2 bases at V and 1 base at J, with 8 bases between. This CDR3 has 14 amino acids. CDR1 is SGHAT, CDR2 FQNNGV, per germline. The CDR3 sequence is CASSLFGTQETQYF. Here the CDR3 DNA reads TGTGCCAGCAGCTTATTCGGGACCCAAGAGACCCAGTACTTC.

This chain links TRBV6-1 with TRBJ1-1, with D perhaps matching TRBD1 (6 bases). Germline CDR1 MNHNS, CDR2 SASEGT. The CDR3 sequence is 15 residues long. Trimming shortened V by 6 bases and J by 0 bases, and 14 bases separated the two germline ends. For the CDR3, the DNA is TGTGCCAGCAGGCACCGGGACACCATGAACACTGAAGCTTTCTTT. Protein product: CASRHRDTMNTEAFF.

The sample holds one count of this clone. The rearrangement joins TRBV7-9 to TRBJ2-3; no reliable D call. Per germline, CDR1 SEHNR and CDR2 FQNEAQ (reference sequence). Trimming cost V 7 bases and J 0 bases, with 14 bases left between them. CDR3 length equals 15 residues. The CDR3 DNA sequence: TGTGCCAGCACCCCTATAGCCGGGAGCACAGATACGCAGTATTTT. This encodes CASTPIAGSTDTQYF.

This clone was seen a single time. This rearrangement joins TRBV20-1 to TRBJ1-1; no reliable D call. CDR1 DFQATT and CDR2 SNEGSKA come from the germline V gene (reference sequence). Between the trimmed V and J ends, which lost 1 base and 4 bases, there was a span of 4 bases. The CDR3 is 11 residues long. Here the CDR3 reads CSARAPTEAFF. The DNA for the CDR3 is TGCAGTGCTAGAGCCCCCACTGAAGCTTTCTTT.

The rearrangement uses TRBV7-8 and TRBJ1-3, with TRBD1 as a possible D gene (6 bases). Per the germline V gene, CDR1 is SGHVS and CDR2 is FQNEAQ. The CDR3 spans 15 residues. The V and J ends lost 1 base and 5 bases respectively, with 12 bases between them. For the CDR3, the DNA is TGTGCCAGCAGCTTAGACAGGGTACCTCGAAACACCATATATTTT. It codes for CASSLDRVPRNTIYF.

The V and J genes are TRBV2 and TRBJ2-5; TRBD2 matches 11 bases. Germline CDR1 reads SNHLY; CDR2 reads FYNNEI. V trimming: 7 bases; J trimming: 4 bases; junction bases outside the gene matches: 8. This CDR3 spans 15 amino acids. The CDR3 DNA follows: TGTGCCAGCATGAGACTAGCGGGAAGGGGAGAGACCCAGTACTTC. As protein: CASMRLAGRGETQYF.

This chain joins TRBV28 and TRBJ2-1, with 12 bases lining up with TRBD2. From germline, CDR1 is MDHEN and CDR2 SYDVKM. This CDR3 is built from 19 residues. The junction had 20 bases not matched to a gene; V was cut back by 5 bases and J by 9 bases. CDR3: CASSLTSLSGLAGNLEQFF. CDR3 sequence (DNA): TGTGCCAGCAGTCTCACATCCCTATCCGGACTAGCGGGGAATCTTGAGCAGTTCTTC. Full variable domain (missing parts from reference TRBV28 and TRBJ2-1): DVKVTQSSRYLVKRTGEKVFLECVQDMDHENMFWYRQDPGLGLRLIYFSYDVKMKEKGDIPEGYSVSREKKERFSLILESASTNQTSMYLCASSLTSLSGLAGNLEQFFGPGTRLTVL.

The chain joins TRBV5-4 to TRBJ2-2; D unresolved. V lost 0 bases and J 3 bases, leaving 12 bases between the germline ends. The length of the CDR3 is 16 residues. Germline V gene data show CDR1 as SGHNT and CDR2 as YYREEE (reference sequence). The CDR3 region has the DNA TGTGCCAGCAGCTTGGGGCTTAAGAAGGACACCGGGGAGCTGTTTTTT. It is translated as CASSLGLKKDTGELFF.

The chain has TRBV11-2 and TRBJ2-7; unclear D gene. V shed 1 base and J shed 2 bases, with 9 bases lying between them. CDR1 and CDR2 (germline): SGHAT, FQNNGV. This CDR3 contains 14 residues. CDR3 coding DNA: TGTGCCAGCAGCTTAGGGTGGCTGACCTACGAGCAGTACTTC. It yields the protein CASSLGWLTYEQYF.

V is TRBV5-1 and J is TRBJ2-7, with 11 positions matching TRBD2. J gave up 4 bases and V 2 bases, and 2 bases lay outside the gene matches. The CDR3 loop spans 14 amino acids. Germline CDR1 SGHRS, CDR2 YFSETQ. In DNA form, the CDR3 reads TGCGCCAGCAGCTTTAGCGGGAGGGGTTACGAGCAGTACTTC. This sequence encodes CASSFSGRGYEQYF.

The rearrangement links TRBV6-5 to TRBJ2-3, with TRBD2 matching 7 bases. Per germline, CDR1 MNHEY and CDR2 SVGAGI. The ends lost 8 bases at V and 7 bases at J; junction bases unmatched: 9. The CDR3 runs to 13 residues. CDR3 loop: CASWEGLGNTQYF. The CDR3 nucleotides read TGTGCCAGCTGGGAGGGCCTGGGGAATACGCAGTATTTT.

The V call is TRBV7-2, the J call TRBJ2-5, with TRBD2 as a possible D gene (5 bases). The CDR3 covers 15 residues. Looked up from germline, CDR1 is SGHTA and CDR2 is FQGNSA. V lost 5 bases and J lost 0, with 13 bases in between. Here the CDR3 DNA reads TGTGCCAGCAGCCGTAACGGACTGGACCAAGAGACCCAGTACTTC. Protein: CASSRNGLDQETQYF.

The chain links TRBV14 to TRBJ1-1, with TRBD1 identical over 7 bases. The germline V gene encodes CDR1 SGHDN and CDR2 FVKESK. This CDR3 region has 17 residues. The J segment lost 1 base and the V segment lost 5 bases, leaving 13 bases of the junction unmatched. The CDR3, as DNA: TGTGCCAGCAGCACCCGCACAGGGGAAAAGGGGAACACTGAAGCTTTCTTT. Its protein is CASSTRTGEKGNTEAFF.

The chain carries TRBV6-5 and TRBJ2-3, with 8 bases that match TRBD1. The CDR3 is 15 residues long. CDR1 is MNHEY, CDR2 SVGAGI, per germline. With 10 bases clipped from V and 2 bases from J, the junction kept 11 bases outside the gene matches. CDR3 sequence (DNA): TGTGCCACCCGGTGGACAGGGTATATCACAGATACGCAGTATTTT. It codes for CATRWTGYITDTQYF.

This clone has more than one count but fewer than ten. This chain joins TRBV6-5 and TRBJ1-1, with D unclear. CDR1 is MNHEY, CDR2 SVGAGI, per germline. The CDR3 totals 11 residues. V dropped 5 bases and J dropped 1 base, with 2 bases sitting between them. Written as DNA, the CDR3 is TGTGCCAGCAGTAAGAACACTGAAGCTTTCTTT. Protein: CASSKNTEAFF.

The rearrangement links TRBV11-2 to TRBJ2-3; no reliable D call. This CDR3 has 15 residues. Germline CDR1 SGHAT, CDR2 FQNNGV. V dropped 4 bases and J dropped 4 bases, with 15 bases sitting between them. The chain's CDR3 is CASSSTRLSSDTQYF. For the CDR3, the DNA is TGTGCCAGCAGCTCCACTCGCCTCAGCTCAGATACGCAGTATTTT.

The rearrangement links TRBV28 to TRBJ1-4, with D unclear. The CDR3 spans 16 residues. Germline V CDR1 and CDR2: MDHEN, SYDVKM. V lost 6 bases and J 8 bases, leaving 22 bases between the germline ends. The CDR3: CASRPQSSLAGEKLFF. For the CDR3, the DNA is TGTGCCAGCAGGCCGCAATCCTCGCTGGCGGGGGAAAAACTGTTTTTT.